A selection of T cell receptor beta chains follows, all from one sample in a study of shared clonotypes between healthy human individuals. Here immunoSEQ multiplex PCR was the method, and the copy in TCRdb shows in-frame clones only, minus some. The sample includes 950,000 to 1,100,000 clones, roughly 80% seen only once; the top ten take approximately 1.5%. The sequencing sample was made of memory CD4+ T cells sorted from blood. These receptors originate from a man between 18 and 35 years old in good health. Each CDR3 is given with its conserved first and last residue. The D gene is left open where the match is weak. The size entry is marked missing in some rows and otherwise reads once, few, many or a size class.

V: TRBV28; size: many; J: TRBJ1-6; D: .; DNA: TGTGCCAGCAGTGGGGAAGCCTATAATTCACCCCTCCACTTT; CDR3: CASSGEAYNSPLHF
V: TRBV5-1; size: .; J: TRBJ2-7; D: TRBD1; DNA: TGCGCCAGCAGCTTGGGTTTTTGGGGGACAGGGGATGCTTACGAGCAGTACTTC; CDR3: CASSLGFWGTGDAYEQYF
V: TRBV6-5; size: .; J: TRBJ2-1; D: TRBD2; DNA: TGTGCCAGCAGTCGCGGGGGACGGGAGCAGTTCTTC; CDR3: CASSRGGREQFF
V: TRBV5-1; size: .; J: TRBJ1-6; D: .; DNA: TGCGCCAGCAGCTCGAGAGAGAATTCACCCCTCCACTTT; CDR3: CASSSRENSPLHF
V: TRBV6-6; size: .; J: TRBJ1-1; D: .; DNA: TGTGCCAGCAGTCAATTGGGGGGGGGCGCGAACACTGAAGCTTTCTTT; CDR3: CASSQLGGGANTEAFF
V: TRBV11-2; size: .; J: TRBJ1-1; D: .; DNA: TGTGCCAGCAGTCCTATTATTGAAGCTTTCTTT; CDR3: CASSPIIEAFF
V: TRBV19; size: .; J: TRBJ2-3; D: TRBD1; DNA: TGTGCCAGTCGGCACAGGGGATTCACAGATACGCAGTATTTT; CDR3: CASRHRGFTDTQYF
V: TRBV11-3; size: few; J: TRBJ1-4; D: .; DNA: TGTGCCAGCAGCTTAGATCATGGACAGTGGAAGTTT; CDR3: CASSLDHGQWKF
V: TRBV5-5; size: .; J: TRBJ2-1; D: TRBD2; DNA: TGTGCCAGCAGCTTGGGACTAGCGGTTTACAATGAGCAGTTCTTC; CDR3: CASSLGLAVYNEQFF
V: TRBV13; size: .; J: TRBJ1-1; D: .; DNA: TGTGCCAGCAGCCCCCTCGGACGAATCGGGGAGACTGAAGCTTTCTTT; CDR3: CASSPLGRIGETEAFF
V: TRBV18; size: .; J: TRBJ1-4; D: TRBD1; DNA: TGTGCCAGCTCACCCACAGGGGTGACTAATGAAAAACTGTTTTTT; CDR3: CASSPTGVTNEKLFF
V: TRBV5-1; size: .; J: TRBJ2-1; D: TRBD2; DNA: TGCGCCAGCAGCATACTAGCGGGAGGCCCGGGGGAGCAGTTCTTC; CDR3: CASSILAGGPGEQFF
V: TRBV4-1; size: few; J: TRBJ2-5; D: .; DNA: TGCGCCAGCAGCCAAGGAGGGGAGGGGGGAGAGACCCAGTACTTC; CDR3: CASSQGGEGGETQYF
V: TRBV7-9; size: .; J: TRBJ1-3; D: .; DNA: TGTGCCAGCAGTAATGTGGAGGTCTCTGGAAACACCATATATTTT; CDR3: CASSNVEVSGNTIYF
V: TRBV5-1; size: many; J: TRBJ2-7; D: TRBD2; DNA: TGCGCCAGCAGCTTGGGGACTAGCAGCCTCGAGCAGTACTTC; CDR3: CASSLGTSSLEQYF
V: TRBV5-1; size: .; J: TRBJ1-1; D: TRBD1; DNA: TGCGCCAGCAGCGGCTGGGACAGGAACACTGAAGCTTTCTTT; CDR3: CASSGWDRNTEAFF
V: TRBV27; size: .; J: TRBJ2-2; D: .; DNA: TGTGCCAGCAGTTCCCCCTGGGCCGGGGAGCTGTTTTTT; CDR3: CASSSPWAGELFF
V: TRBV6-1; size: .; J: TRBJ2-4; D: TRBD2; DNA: TGTGCCAGCAGTGAAGCGACAATCCTAGCGGGGATGGGCCTAGCCAAAAACATTCAGTACTTC; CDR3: CASSEATILAGMGLAKNIQYF
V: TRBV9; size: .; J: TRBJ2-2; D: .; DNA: TGTGCCAGCAGCGTCCGGGTGGACACCGGGGAGCTGTTTTTT; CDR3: CASSVRVDTGELFF
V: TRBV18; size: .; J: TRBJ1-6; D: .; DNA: TGTGCCAGCTCACCCACCAAGAATTCACCCCTCCACTTT; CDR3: CASSPTKNSPLHF
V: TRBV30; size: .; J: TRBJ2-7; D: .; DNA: TGTGCCTGGTGTGAACCAGAGACTAGTTACGAGCAGTACTTC; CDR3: CAWCEPETSYEQYF
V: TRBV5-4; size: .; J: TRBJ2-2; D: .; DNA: TGTGCCAGCAGCTTGGGCGGACATAACACCGGGGAGCTGTTTTTT; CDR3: CASSLGGHNTGELFF
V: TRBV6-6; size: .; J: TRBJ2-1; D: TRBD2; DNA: TGTGCCAGCAGTCAACTAGCGGGGGGCTACAATGAGCAGTTCTTC; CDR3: CASSQLAGGYNEQFF
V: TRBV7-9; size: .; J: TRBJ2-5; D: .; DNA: TGTGCCAGCAGCTTAGCAGCGTTGAAAGAGACCCAGTACTTC; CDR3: CASSLAALKETQYF
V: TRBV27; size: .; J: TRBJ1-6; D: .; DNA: TGTGCCAGCAGTTTAAATGGGTCCCCCCTCCACTTT; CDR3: CASSLNGSPLHF
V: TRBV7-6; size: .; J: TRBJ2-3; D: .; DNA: TGTGCCAGCAGCTTATCAAGAGGGTGGGATACGCAGTATTTT; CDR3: CASSLSRGWDTQYF
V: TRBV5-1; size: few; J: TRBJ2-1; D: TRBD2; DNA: TGCGCCAGCAGCTTGGTTGGGACTAGCGGAAACAATGAGCAGTTCTTC; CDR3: CASSLVGTSGNNEQFF
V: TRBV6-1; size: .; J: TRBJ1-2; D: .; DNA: TGTGCCAGCAGCGCGACTCGGGACTATGGCTACACCTTC; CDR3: CASSATRDYGYTF
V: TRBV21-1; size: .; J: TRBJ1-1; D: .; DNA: TGTGCCAGCAATCGGACACTGCTTGGAACTGAAGCTTTCTTT; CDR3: CASNRTLLGTEAFF
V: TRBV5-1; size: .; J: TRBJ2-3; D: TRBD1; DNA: TGCGCCAGCAGCACCGGGACAGGGGCCAGCACAGATACGCAGTATTTT; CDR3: CASSTGTGASTDTQYF
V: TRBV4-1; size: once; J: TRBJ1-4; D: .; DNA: TGCGCCAGCAGCCAAGATGCGACAGTCGAAAAACTGTTTTTT; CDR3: CASSQDATVEKLFF
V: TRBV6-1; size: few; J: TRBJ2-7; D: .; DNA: TGTGCCAGCAGTATCTACGAGCAGTACTTC; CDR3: CASSIYEQYF
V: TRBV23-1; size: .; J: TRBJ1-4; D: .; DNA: TGCGCCAGCAGACCGGGACAAGTGGAGTGGAGGACTAATGAAAAACTGTTTTTT; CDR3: CASRPGQVEWRTNEKLFF
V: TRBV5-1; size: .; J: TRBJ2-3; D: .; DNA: TGCGCCAGCAGCTTGGCCGTGAGCGGAGAGGCAGATACGCAGTATTTT; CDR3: CASSLAVSGEADTQYF
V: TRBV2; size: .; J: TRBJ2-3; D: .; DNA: TGTGCCAGCAGTGAGAAAAGTAGCACAGATACGCAGTATTTT; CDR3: CASSEKSSTDTQYF
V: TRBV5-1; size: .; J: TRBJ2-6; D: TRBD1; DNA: TGCGCCAGCAGCCGGGACAGGGCCGGGGCCAACGTCCTGACTTTC; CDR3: CASSRDRAGANVLTF
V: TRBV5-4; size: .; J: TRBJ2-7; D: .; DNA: TGTGCCAGCAGCTTAGAGCCTCATCTTAGCTCCTACGAGCAGTACTTC; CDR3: CASSLEPHLSSYEQYF
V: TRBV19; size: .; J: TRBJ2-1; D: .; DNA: TGTGCCAGTAGTACACCCGCGGGGCTCTACAATGAGCAGTTCTTC; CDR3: CASSTPAGLYNEQFF
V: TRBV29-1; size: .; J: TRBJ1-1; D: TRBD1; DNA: TGCAGCGTTGGGACGGACAGGGGAATAGGTGAAGCTTTCTTT; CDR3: CSVGTDRGIGEAFF
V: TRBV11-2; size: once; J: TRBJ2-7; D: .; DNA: TGTGCCAGCAGCTTAGCGTGGGAGGCCAGGGGGTCTAGTCGTGAGCAGTACTTC; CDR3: CASSLAWEARGSSREQYF
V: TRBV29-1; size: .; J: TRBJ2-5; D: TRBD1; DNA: TGCAGCGTTGGTGAGGGGGCGCGAGAGACCCAGTACTTC; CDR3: CSVGEGARETQYF
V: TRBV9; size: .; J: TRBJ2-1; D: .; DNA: TGTGCCAGCAGCCAGACAGGCCGGGGGTACAATGAGCAGTTCTTC; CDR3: CASSQTGRGYNEQFF
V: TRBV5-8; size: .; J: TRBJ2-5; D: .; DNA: TGTGCCAGCAGCTTGGAGGGTACGGGACTGGCGGAGACCCAGTACTTC; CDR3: CASSLEGTGLAETQYF
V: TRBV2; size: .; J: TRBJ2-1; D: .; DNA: TGTGCCAGCAGTTATACATCCTTGGACAGCCTCGACTTCCACAATGAGCAGTTCTTC; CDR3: CASSYTSLDSLDFHNEQFF
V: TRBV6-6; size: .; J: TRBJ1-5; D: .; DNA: TGTGCCAGCAACAACCCGGCGAGAGGGCGTTTACAGCCCCAGCATTTT; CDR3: CASNNPARGRLQPQHF
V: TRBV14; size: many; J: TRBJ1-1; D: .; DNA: TGTGCCAGCAGCCAAGATGCGGGGACGGTAGACACTGAAGCTTTCTTT; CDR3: CASSQDAGTVDTEAFF
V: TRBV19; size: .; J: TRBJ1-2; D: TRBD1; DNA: TGTGCCAGTAGCCCCCCCGGGACAGGGGCCTATGGCTACACCTTC; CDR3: CASSPPGTGAYGYTF
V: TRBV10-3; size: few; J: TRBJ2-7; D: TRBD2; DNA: TGTGCCATATCTAGCGGCTTTGCCGACGAGCAGTACTTC; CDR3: CAISSGFADEQYF
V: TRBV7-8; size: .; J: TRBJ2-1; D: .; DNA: TGTGCCAGCAGCAGAAATCCCTCGAGCTCCTACAATGAGCAGTTCTTC; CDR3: CASSRNPSSSYNEQFF
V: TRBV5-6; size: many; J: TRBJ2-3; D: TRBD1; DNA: TGTGCCAGCAGCCCAAGGACAGGGGGCAGAGGCGATACGCAGTATTTT; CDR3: CASSPRTGGRGDTQYF
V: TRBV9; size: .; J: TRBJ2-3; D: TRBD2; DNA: TGTGCCAGCAGCCCCAAACCGACTAGCGGACGTAGCGATACGCAGTATTTT; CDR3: CASSPKPTSGRSDTQYF
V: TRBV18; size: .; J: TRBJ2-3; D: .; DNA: TGTGCCAGCTCACCACCGACCAGAACAGATACGCAGTATTTT; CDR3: CASSPPTRTDTQYF